This section outlines one T cell receptor (beta chain) sequence together with its context. As yet, its antigen is unknown. This entry belongs to a study of cytomegalovirus exposure and HLA in healthy donors. Findings of the study overall: CMV serostatus was the sole immune exposure information available. The dataset shows that most TCR sequences were rare, while some public TCRs occurred in many donors. Among TCR beta chains, those listed as cytomegalovirus-associated numbered roughly 150. The authors assumed roughly uniform sequencing depth across donors for presence/absence analyses.

With 60 Vbeta and 13 Jbeta primers, the PCR was carried out. This table comes from immunoSEQ multiplex PCR, and its TCRdb copy is limited to in-frame clones, with some not included. The data contain tens of thousands of clones, approximately 69% of them singletons. The sequence came from a woman in her forties or fifties in good health and CMV-seropositive. The sample consisted of PBMCs.

CDR3 residues: CATRGGVSSYNEQFF. DNA for the CDR3: TGTGCCACCCGGGGTGGGGTGAGCTCCTACAATGAGCAGTTCTTC. V and J are TRBV28 and TRBJ2-1; possible D gene TRBD2, 5 bases. The CDR3 runs 15 residues. Germline-derived CDR1 and CDR2 are MDHEN and SYDVKM. V was clipped by 10 bases and J by 0 bases, with 16 bases between them.